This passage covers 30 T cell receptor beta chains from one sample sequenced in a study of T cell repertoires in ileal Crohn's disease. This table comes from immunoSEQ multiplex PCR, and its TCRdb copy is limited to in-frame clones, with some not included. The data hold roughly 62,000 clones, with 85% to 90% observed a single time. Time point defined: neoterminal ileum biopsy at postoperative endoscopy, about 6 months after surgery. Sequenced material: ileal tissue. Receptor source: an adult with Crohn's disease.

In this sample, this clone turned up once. The DNA for the CDR3 is TGTGCCTGCAAAACAGGAGTTAATGAAAAACTGTTTTTT. The encoded protein is CACKTGVNEKLFF. This chain uses TRBV30 with TRBJ1-4; the D gene is possibly TRBD1 (5 bases). The CDR3 has 13 residues. The V and J ends lost 6 bases and 4 bases respectively, with 12 bases between them. CDR1 GTSNPN and CDR2 SVGIG come from the germline V gene (reference sequence).

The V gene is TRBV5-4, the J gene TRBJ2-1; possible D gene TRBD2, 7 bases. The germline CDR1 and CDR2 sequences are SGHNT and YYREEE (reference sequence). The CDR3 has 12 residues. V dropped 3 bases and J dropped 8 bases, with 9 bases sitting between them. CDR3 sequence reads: CASSWEGDEQFF. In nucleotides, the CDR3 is TGTGCCAGCAGCTGGGAGGGGGATGAGCAGTTCTTC.

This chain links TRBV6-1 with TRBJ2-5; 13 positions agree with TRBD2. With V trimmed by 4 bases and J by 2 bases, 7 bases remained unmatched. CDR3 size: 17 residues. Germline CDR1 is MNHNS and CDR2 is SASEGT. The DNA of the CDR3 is TGTGCCAGCAGTGGGACTAGCGGGAGATTCGGGCAAGAGACCCAGTACTTC. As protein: CASSGTSGRFGQETQYF.

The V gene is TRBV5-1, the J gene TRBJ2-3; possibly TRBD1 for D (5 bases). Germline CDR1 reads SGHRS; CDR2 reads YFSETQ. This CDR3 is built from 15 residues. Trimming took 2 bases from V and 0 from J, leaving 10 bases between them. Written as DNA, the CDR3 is TGCGCCAGCAGCTTAGGCGCAGGGAGCACAGATACGCAGTATTTT. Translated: CASSLGAGSTDTQYF.

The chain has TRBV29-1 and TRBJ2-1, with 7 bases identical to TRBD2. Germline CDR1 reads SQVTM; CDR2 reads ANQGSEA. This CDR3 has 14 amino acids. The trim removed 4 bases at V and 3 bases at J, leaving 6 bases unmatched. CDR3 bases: TGCAGCGTTGCGGCTAGCGGTATCTACAATGAGCAGTTCTTC. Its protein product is CSVAASGIYNEQFF.

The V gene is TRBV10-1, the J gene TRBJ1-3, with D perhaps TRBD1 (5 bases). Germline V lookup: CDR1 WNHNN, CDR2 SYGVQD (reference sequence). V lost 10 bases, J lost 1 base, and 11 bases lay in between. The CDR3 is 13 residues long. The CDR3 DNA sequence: TGCGCCACCGCCCAGGGATCTGGAAACACCATATATTTT. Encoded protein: CATAQGSGNTIYF.

The CDR3 region is CASSQERDRPAFF. In nucleotides, the CDR3 is TGCGCCAGCAGCCAAGAAAGGGACAGGCCGGCTTTCTTT. The chain uses TRBV4-3 and TRBJ1-1; 8 bases are shared with TRBD1. This CDR3 region has 13 residues. CDR1 and CDR2 (germline): LGHNA, YSLEER. The J segment lost 11 bases and the V segment lost 0 bases, leaving 5 bases of the junction unmatched.

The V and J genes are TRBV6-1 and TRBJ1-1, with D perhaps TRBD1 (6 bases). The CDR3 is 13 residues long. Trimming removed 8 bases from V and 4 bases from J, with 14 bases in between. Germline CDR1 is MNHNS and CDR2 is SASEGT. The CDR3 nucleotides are TGTGCCAGCGGTCTTGGGGGCGGCACTGAAGCTTTCTTT. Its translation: CASGLGGGTEAFF.

The CDR3 nucleotides are TGTGCCATCACCGGGGGGGGGAATCAGCCCCAGCATTTT. As protein: CAITGGGNQPQHF. The genes are TRBV10-3 and TRBJ1-5; tentatively, D is TRBD1 (5 bases). CDR1 and CDR2 from the germline V gene are ENHRY and SYGVKD. V gave up 7 bases and J gave up 4 bases, with 11 bases separating them. This CDR3 region has 13 residues.

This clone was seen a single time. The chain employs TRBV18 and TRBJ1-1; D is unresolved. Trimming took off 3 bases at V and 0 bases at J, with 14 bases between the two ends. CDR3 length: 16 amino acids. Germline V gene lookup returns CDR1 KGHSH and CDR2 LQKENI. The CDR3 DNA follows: TGTGCCAGCTCACCGCGGGGAAAAAACTTGAACACTGAAGCTTTCTTT. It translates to CASSPRGKNLNTEAFF.

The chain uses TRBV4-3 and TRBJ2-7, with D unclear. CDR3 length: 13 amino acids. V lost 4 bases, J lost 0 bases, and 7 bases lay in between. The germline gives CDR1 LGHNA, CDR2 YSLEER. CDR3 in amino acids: CASSRGLSYEQYF. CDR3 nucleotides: TGCGCCAGCAGCCGCGGCCTCTCCTACGAGCAGTACTTC.

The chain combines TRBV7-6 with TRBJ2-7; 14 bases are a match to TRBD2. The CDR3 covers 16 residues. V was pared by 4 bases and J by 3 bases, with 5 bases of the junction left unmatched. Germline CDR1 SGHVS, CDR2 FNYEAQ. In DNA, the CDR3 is TGTGCCAGCAGCTCCGGACTAGCGGGAGGACGCTACGAGCAGTACTTC. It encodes CASSSGLAGGRYEQYF.

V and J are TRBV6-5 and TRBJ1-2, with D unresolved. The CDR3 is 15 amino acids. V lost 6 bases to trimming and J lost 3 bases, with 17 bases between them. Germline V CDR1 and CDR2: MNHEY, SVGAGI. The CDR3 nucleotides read TGTGCCAGCAGCACTGAACCGGGTCTCTACTATGGCTACACCTTC. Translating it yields CASSTEPGLYYGYTF.

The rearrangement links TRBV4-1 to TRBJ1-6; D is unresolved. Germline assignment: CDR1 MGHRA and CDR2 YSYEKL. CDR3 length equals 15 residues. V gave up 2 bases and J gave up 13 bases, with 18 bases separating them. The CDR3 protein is CASSQLLSLTSPLHF. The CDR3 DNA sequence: TGCGCCAGCAGCCAACTACTAAGCCTTACCTCGCCCCTCCACTTT.

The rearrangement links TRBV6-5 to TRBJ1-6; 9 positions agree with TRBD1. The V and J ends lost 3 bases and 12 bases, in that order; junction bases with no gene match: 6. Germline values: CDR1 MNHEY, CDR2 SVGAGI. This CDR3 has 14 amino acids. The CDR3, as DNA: TGTGCCAGCAGTTATTTGGACAGGGGAGGACCCCTCCACTTT. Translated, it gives CASSYLDRGGPLHF.

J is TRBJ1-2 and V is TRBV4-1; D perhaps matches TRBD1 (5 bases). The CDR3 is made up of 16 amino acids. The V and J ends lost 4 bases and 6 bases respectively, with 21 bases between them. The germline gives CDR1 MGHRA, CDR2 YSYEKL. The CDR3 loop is CASSRSGGVILNGYTF. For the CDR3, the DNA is TGCGCCAGCAGCCGATCCGGGGGTGTAATATTGAATGGCTACACCTTC.

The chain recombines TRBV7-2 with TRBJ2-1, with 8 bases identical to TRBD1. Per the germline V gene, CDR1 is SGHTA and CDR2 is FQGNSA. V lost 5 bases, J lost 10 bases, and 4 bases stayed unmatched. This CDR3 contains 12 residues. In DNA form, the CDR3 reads TGTGCCAGCAGCACACGGACAGGGGAGCAGTTCTTC. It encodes CASSTRTGEQFF.

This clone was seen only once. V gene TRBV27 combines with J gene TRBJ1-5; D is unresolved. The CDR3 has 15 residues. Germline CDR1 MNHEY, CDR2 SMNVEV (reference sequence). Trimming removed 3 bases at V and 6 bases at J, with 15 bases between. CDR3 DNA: TGTGCCAGCAGTTTGCATTGGCAGGTTTTTCAGCCCCAGCATTTT. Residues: CASSLHWQVFQPQHF.

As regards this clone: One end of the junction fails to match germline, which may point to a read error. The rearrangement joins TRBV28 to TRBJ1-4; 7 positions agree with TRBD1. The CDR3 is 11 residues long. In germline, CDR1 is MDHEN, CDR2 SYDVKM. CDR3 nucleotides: TGTGCCAGCAGTTTATACGGGACAGTCCTGTTT. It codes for CASSLYGTVLF.

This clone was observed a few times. CDR3 bases: TGCGCCAGCAGTGATACCCGGACAGGGGGGGGCTATGGCTACACCTTC. Translation gives CASSDTRTGGGYGYTF. The chain recombines TRBV10-2 with TRBJ1-2; the match to TRBD1 covers 10 bases. CDR1 and CDR2 from the germline V gene are WSHSY and SAAADI. V gave up 3 bases and J gave up 4 bases; unmatched junction bases: 8. There are 16 residues in the CDR3.

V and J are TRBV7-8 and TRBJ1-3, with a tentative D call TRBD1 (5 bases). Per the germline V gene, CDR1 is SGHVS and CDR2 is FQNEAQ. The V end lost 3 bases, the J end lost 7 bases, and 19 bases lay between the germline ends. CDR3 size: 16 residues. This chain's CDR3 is CASSFDRQSIRNTIYF. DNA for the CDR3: TGTGCCAGCAGCTTTGACCGACAGAGCATTCGGAACACCATATATTTT.

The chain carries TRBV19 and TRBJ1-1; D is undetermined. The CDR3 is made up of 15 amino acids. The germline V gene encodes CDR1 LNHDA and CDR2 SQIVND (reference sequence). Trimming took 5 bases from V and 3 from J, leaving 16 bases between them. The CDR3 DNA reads TGTGCCAGTAGTCGTTTATTGGGTGAGGACACTGAAGCTTTCTTT. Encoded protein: CASSRLLGEDTEAFF.

CDR3 loop: CASSMNGQLPEQYF. As DNA, the CDR3 is TGCGCCAGCAGCATGAACGGACAGCTCCCCGAGCAGTACTTC. The rearrangement uses TRBV5-1 and TRBJ2-7, with D possibly matching TRBD1 (6 bases). CDR3 length: 14 residues. Germline V CDR1 and CDR2: SGHRS, YFSETQ. V shed 4 bases and J shed 6 bases, with 17 bases lying between them. The full variable domain, its missing parts supplied by reference TRBV5-1 and TRBJ2-7, is KAGVTQTPRYLIKTRGQQVTLSCSPISGHRSVSWYQQTPGQGLQFLFEYFSETQRNKGNFPGRFSGRQFSNSRSEMNVSTLELGDSALYLCASSMNGQLPEQYFGPGTRLTVT.

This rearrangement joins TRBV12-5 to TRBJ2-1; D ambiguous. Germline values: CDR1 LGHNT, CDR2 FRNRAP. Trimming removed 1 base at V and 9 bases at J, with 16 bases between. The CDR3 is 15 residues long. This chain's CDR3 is CASGLAHLDSAEQFF. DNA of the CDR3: TGTGCTAGTGGTTTGGCACACCTAGATTCGGCTGAGCAGTTCTTC.

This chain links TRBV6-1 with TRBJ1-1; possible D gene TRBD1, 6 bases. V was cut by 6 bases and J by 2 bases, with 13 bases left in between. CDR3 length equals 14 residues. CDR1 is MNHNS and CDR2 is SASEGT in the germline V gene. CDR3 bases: TGTGCCAGCAGCATCAGGGACATAAACACTGAAGCTTTCTTT. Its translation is CASSIRDINTEAFF.

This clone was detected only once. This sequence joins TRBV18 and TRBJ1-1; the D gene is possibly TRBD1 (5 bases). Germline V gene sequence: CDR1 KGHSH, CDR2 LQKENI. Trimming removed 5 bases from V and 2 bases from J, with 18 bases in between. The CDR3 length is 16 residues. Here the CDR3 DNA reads TGTGCCAGCTCAGGGGGTGGAGGGCTACGAAACACTGAAGCTTTCTTT. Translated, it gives CASSGGGGLRNTEAFF.

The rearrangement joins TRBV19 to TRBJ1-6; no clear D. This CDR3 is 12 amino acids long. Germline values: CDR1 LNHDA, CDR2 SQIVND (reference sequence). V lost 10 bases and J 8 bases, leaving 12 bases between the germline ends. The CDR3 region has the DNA TGTGCCACGCACAGCTCTGATTCACCCCTCCACTTT. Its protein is CATHSSDSPLHF.

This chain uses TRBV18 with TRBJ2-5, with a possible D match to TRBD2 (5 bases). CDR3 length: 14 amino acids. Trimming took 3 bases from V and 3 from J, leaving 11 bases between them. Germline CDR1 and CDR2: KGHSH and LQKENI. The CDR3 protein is CASSPYSGEETQYF. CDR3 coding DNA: TGTGCCAGCTCACCCTACAGCGGTGAAGAGACCCAGTACTTC.

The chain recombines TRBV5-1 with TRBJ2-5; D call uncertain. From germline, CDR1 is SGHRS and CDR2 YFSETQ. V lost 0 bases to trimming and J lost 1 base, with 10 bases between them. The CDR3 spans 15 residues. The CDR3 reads CASSLAARTQETQYF. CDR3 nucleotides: TGCGCCAGCAGCTTGGCTGCCAGAACCCAAGAGACCCAGTACTTC.

CDR3 DNA sequence: TGCGCCAGCAGCCAAGAGACGCACTCAGGCGAAAAACTGTTTTTT. Its translation is CASSQETHSGEKLFF. The J gene is TRBJ1-4, the V gene TRBV4-3; D is uncertain. This CDR3 has 15 residues. V lost 0 bases and J lost 8, with 13 bases in between. Per germline, CDR1 LGHNA and CDR2 YSLEER.